This TCR beta chain appears in the sequencing data of a study of resident and recirculating memory T cells in vitiligo. Profiled with immunoSEQ multiplex PCR; TCRdb holds only in-frame clones, not every one. The sample shows tens of thousands of clones, around 90% of them seen only once. Patients had received no treatment within the previous three months. Study results and limitations: Sequences differed between biopsy sites and patients, suggesting private specificity. No unique dominant TCR clone was found in vitiligo lesions.

CDR1 and CDR2 from the germline V gene are KGHSH and LQKENI. The CDR3 spans 14 residues. Trimming took off 2 bases at V and 0 bases at J, with 7 bases between the two ends. Regarding this clone: Its antigen is unidentified.

The clonotype comes from a male donor with vitiligo. The chain carries TRBV18 and TRBJ2-5; D might be TRBD2 (5 bases). Sequenced material: blood. The CDR3 coding sequence is TGTGCCAGCTCACCAAGAGCGGACCAAGAGACCCAGTACTTC. Translating it yields CASSPRADQETQYF.